This T cell receptor beta chain is from a study of cytomegalovirus exposure and HLA in healthy donors (dated by TCRdb to the late 2010s). Turning to the overall study: An earlier analysis of some 600 of the donors reported about 260 Gb of sequence data and about 120 million unique TCR beta sequences obtained from some 200 million T cells. To study patterns of TCR occurrence, a later analysis re-analyzed previously published TCR beta repertoires from several hundred donors and added high-resolution HLA genotyping. In addition to the first cohort of 666 subjects, a separate validation cohort of 130 or so different subjects was used. The study combined high-throughput TCR immunosequencing, statistical association of individual TCRs with disease status, and machine learning to predict cytomegalovirus infection status. The genetic ancestry cluster associated with self-reported Caucasian donors included roughly four fifths of the roughly 380 genotyped donors. On average, about 240,000 unique TCR beta nucleotide sequences were sequenced per donor among several hundred genotyped donors of the cohort, with roughly 19% of those sequences being non-productive. Rather than drawing on any new phenotypic data, the later analysis identified candidate immune exposures from TCR beta sequences and the way those sequences occurred across donors. An earlier analysis of roughly 600 of the donors used high-throughput TCR beta sequencing to judge whether each TCR beta V gene segment behaved as functional or pseudogenic. The study aimed to test whether cataloging public T cell receptors could reveal signatures of past pathogen exposure. Genome-wide SNP genotypes for about 55% of the roughly 670 donors were used in a later genetic analysis, which treated that subset as a discovery cohort. Several DR-DQ haplotypes were treated as single units for association and clustering because of strong linkage in the cohort. Typing coverage differed by locus: A, B, C, DRB1 and DQB1 were typed in about 620-630 donors, DQA1 in roughly 510, DPA1 in 600 to 610, and DPB1 in approximately 450. The T cell repertoires of 550 to 850 subjects were profiled by immunosequencing and related to cytomegalovirus serostatus. HLA typing included class I and class II loci at four-digit resolution. Every repertoire in the discovery cohort had been generated on one and the same sequencing platform. Donor age, sex, ethnicity and CMV serostatus were collected together with the repertoire data. Approximately 300 gigabases of sequencing data and roughly 81 million unique TCR sequences made up an early release that covered several hundred HLA-typed donors.

As to this clone: Its specific antigen is unknown. No base quality information exists; no much larger clone differs at one position.

From its cysteine to its phenylalanine, the CDR3 spans 12 amino acids. The only DNA kept is the CDR3, 36 bases in frame from the first base. The CDR1 and CDR2 encoded by the germline V gene are MGHDK and SYGVNS. The library was obtained by the immunoSEQ multiplex PCR assay. For the multiplex PCR, a mixture combining 60 forward primers for TCR Vbeta segments and 13 reverse primers for TCR Jbeta segments was used. A multiplex PCR assay on genomic DNA amplified the CDR3 region of rearranged TCR beta genes. On the Illumina HiSeq System, the amplified TCR beta libraries were sequenced as 87-base-pair reads. Under the source paper's analysis protocol: Across the 500 to 750 repertoires, a later analysis counted approximately 83 million unique TCR beta chains, roughly 11 million of which were shared by at least two donors. To remove PCR and sequencing errors, raw reads were error-corrected and collapsed into unique sequences using a nearest-neighbor algorithm that merged closely related sequences. V, D and J gene segments were assigned by aligning CDR3 sequences to IMGT reference sequences. For a sequence to be retained, at least a six-nucleotide match to both a V gene segment and a J gene segment was required. Rearrangements were classified as productive when the CDR3 lacked stop codons and remained in frame with V and J, and all other rearrangements were classified as non-productive. Following IMGT convention, CDR3 was defined as the stretch from the second conserved V-encoded cysteine to the conserved J-encoded phenylalanine. Sequences without an unambiguous match to a single V gene segment were excluded from the earlier analysis of a few hundred of the donors. An earlier analysis of fewer than 650 of the donors classified V segments as functional when productive rearrangements were above 56.7% and as segregating when the standard deviation between donors was above 5%. A statistical classification framework was developed to diagnose cytomegalovirus status using the catalog of TCR beta chain sequences. V and J gene assignment, in a later analysis, came from comparing TCR nucleotide sequences with IMGT/GENE-DB human TR gene sequences. The TCRdist pipeline was used in a later analysis to assign CDR3 sequences and most-parsimonious VDJ recombination scenarios. In a later analysis, each TCR beta chain was defined by its CDR3 amino acid sequence together with its V-gene family, and reads lacking a unique V-gene family were excluded. In a later analysis, around 650 highly shared, low-generation-probability nucleotide sequences were removed to address suspected cross-contamination and a sequencing artifact. In a later analysis, a clonal expansion index was calculated for each public chain from normalized within-repertoire ranks of inferred template counts. A later analysis computed generation probabilities with a VDJ recombination model fitted to out-of-frame rearrangements, and checked the results against IGoR. Hypergeometric tests were used in a later analysis to score TCR-TCR, TCR-HLA and TCR-CMV co-occurrence, with a repertoire-size bias correction applied to the TCR pairs. In a later analysis, false discovery rates were estimated by permuting HLA or CMV assignments 20 times. In a later analysis, co-occurring TCRs were grouped using DBSCAN, with TCRdist sequence similarity added in when clustering inside HLA-allele-positive subsets. For co-occurrence clustering, repertoires with fewer than 30,000 or more than 120,000 public chains were excluded, along with a handful of repertoires with anomalous nucleotide sharing. Drawn from immuneACCESS, this table holds only the in-frame rearrangements with V and J called that TCRdb kept. Clones are partly lost; checked studies trace under half to an unresolved V gene and leave the rest unexplained. Clone size and the V and J calls come from that table; the DNA yielded D and trimming. The sample contains 74,000 or so clones, about 71% of them found a single time. In total, the top ten clones hold approximately 7.2% of the sample.

The full study reports these points: The presence/absence analyses assumed that sequencing depth was roughly uniform across donors, and that assumption may not be true. In a later analysis, several top co-occurrence clusters were reported to appear linked to parvovirus B19, influenza, CMV and Epstein-Barr virus. In an earlier analysis of several hundred of the donors, most TCR beta V segments were observed in productive rearrangements about 87% or about 30% of the time, broadly matching IMGT annotations. Because counts were too low, some 17 rarely observed V segments, including chromosome 9 orphons, were excluded from the earlier analysis of 587 of the donors. A total of 164 TCR beta chains were listed by the study as associated with cytomegalovirus. A later genetic analysis reported fewer N-insertions in productive TCRs among donors in an Asian-associated ancestry cluster than the roughly 670-donor mean. A later analysis found that most CMV-associated TCR beta chains appeared HLA-restricted, with HLA associations seemingly driven largely by CMV exposure. In a later analysis, HLA-associated TCR beta chains were found to be more clonally expanded and to have lower generation probabilities than equally common non-associated chains. Because HLA typing was missing for some donors at each locus, association tests included only the typed subset. It was suggested by the authors that the approach could potentially be generalized to other disease states and immunological phenotypes. A cluster of highly shared sequence variants was judged likely to represent a technical artifact of the sequencing pipeline. A further reported finding was that TCR beta sequences accurately predicted the HLA-A and HLA-B alleles for most subjects in the first cohort. In a later analysis, TCR association rates were found to vary across HLA loci, with the most associated TCRs seen for DRB1 alleles and the fewest for HLA-C alleles. Three of the identified cytomegalovirus-associated TCR beta chains were confirmed in vitro to be specific for cytomegalovirus antigens. Only TCR beta chains were sequenced in this cohort, and the absence of alpha or paired-chain data limited detectable features. The classifier was reported to diagnose cytomegalovirus status with high specificity and sensitivity in both the original and validation cohorts. In a later analysis, about 17,000 TCR beta sequences were associated with specific HLA alleles at a false discovery rate of 0.05. Immune exposure information for the cohort was limited to CMV serostatus. Correlated functional status among segregating V segments might reflect linkage disequilibrium, but an unknown experimental factor could not be ruled out. Strong co-occurrence of HLA alleles, especially DR and DQ, made assigning TCR associations to individual alleles difficult. Most TCR sequences were seen in very few donors, while some public TCRs were found in many individuals. An association between a missense DCLRE1C variant and V-gene and J-gene trimming of TCR beta chains was found in a later genetic analysis and replicated in an independent cohort. Some IMGT-functional V segments, including TRBV6-2 and TRBV6-3, could not be told apart with the 87-base-pair reads, so those segments were excluded.

The cohort consisted of fewer than 700 healthy bone marrow donors. All cohort members were sampled while nominally healthy, although unrecorded immune exposures were likely present. The donor tested CMV seronegative, placing the donor among the 352 seronegative members of the cohort. Every donor gave a peripheral blood sample, and the peripheral blood mononuclear cells from that sample were used for TCR beta sequencing. Genomic DNA extraction from the blood cell samples was performed with the Qiagen DNeasy Blood Extraction Kit. The chain is made from TRBV25-1 and TRBJ2-5, and possibly TRBD1, on 5 matching bases. The DNA end favors TRBJ2-7, so the J call may be wrong. The sequenced sample was PBMCs. The clonotype was recovered from a woman aged 40 to 50 in good health and CMV-seronegative. Here the CDR3 is given as CASSGQGYEQYF. The DNA sequence is given as TGTGCCAGCAGTGGTCAGGGCTACGAGCAGTACTTC.